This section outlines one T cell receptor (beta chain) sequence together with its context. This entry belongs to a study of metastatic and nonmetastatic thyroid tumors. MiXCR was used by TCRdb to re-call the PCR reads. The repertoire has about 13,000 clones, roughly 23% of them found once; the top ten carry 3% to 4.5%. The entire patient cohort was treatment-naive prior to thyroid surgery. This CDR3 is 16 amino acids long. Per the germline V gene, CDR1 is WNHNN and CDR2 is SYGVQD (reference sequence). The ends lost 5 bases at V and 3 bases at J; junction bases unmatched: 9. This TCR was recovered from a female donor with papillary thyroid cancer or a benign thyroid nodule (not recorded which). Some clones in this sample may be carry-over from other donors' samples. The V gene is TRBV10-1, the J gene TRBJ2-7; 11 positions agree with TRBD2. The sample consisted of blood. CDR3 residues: CASSYQYSGRGYEQYF. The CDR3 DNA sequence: TGCGCCAGCAGTTACCAATATAGCGGGAGGGGCTACGAGCAGTACTTC.